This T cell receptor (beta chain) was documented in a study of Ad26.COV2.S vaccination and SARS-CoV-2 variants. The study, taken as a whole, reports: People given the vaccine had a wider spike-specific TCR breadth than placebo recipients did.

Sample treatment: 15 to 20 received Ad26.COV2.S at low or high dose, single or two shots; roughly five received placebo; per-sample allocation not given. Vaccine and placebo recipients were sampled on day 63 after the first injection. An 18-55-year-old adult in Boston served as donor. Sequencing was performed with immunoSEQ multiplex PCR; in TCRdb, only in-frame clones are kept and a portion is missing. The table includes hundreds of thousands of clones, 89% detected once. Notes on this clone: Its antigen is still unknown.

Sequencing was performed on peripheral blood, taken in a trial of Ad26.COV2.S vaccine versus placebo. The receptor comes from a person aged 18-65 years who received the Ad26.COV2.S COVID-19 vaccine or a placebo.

CDR3: CASSYSPTTYEQYF. CDR3 bases: TGTGCCAGCAGTTACAGTCCGACCACCTACGAGCAGTACTTC. The chain links TRBV6-2 or TRBV6-3 to TRBJ2-7; D not resolved. Germline V CDR1 and CDR2: MNHEY, SVGEGT. V lost 2 bases and J 2 bases, leaving 10 bases between the germline ends. The CDR3 contains 14 residues.